The clone carrying this TCR beta chain was counted between two and nine times. The record originates from a study of blood T cell repertoires in COVID-19. Overall study: From the United States, Italy and Spain came samples of acute and convalescent COVID-19. PBMCs, B-cell-depleted T cells, or T cells were the source of the cDNA or gDNA that made up the material.

Per the authors' pipeline: How many nucleated cells were present was estimated from reference gene primer amplification. The table came from immunoSEQ multiplex PCR; TCRdb's copy has only in-frame clones and leaves some out. Clone size and the V and J calls come from that table; the DNA yielded D and trimming. The profile shows under 130,000 clones, about three quarters of them singletons. The CDR3 runs to 14 residues. Trimming took off 0 bases at V and 3 bases at J, with 9 bases between the two ends. Germline CDR1 is MNHNY and CDR2 is SVGAGI (reference sequence). The source of this sequence is a woman aged 70 to 79 with acute or convalescent COVID-19. The chain recombines TRBV6-6 with TRBJ2-7, with a weak D call TRBD1 (5 bases). Sequenced: peripheral blood. The CDR3 is CASSYSGQLYEQYF. As DNA, the CDR3 is TGTGCCAGCAGTTACTCGGGGCAACTCTACGAGCAGTACTTC.